The 32 T cell receptor beta chains in this list originate from one sample, sequenced in a study of neurological immune-mediated disorders. TCRdb re-called the 5' RACE reads with MiXCR, one entry per CDR3 protein. This table has tens of thousands of distinct CDR3 sequences, 4.5% appearing once. The sample consisted of PBMCs. These receptor sequences come from a young man with multiple sclerosis.

This clonotype was observed many times. The CDR3 DNA is TGCGCCAGCAGCTCGGGACTAGCGGGGAACACCGGGGAGCTGTTTTTT. It translates to CASSSGLAGNTGELFF. The gene calls are TRBV5-1 and TRBJ2-2; 12 nucleotides align to TRBD2. In germline, CDR1 is SGHRS, CDR2 YFSETQ. Trimming cost V 3 bases and J 1 base; bases outside gene matches: 1. CDR3 length: 16 amino acids.

This clonotype was counted ten times or more. The chain carries TRBV20-1 and TRBJ2-5; D is uncertain. Trimming took off 4 bases at V and 4 bases at J, with 19 bases between the two ends. The CDR3 runs 15 residues. The V gene's germline CDR1 is DFQATT and CDR2 SNEGSKA (reference sequence). The CDR3 DNA sequence: TGCAGTGCTAACCTTGTAGGCGAGCAGGCAGAGACCCAGTACTTC. Its translation: CSANLVGEQAETQYF.

This clonotype was seen repeatedly, ten times or more. The V call is TRBV29-1, the J call TRBJ2-5, with D possibly TRBD2 on 5 matching bases. The V end lost 6 bases, the J end lost 2 bases, and 16 bases lay between the germline ends. Germline-derived CDR1 and CDR2 are SQVTM and ANQGSEA. CDR3 length equals 14 residues. CDR3 loop: CSVARAGGQETQYF. CDR3 DNA: TGCAGCGTAGCCCGGGCAGGAGGACAAGAGACCCAGTACTTC.

This clonotype has ten or more counts. J is TRBJ1-2 and V is TRBV20-1, with TRBD1 matching over 10 bases. J was trimmed by 3 bases and V by 8 bases; bases with no gene match: 6. CDR3 length: 13 residues. Germline CDR1 reads DFQATT; CDR2 reads SNEGSKA (reference sequence). DNA for the CDR3: TGCAGTTCCCCCGGGACAGGGGACTATGGCTACACCTTC. Amino acids: CSSPGTGDYGYTF.

This clonotype was recorded many times. The rearrangement joins TRBV6-5 to TRBJ1-2; the D gene is possibly TRBD1 (6 bases). The V end lost 8 bases, the J end lost 0 bases, and 16 bases lay between the germline ends. CDR3 length equals 15 residues. The germline gives CDR1 MNHEY, CDR2 SVGAGI. Written as DNA, the CDR3 is TGTGCCAGCGGGGAAGGGGGGACCGCTAACTATGGCTACACCTTC. Protein product: CASGEGGTANYGYTF.

At least ten counts were recorded for this clonotype. CDR3 protein: CASSHKPQGIYEQYF. CDR3 bases: TGTGCCAGCAGCCACAAACCCCAGGGGATCTACGAGCAGTACTTC. The rearrangement links TRBV7-9 to TRBJ2-7, with D possibly TRBD1 on 6 matching bases. Germline-derived CDR1 and CDR2 are SEHNR and FQNEAQ (reference sequence). V lost 5 bases, J lost 3 bases, and 17 bases lay in between. The CDR3 extends over 15 amino acids. The variable domain in full, completed from reference TRBV7-9 and TRBJ2-7, reads DTGVSQNPRHKITKRGQNVTFRCDPISEHNRLYWYRQTLGQGPEFLTYFQNEAQLEKSRLLSDRFSAERPKGSFSTLEIQRTEQGDSAMYLCASSHKPQGIYEQYFGPGTRLTVT.

This clonotype showed up many times. The V gene is TRBV5-6, the J gene TRBJ1-3; D gene uncertain. Germline V gene lookup returns CDR1 SGHDT and CDR2 YYEEEE. Trimming took 4 bases from V and 8 from J, leaving 13 bases between them. The CDR3 runs to 13 residues. CDR3 amino acids: CASSPPGYDTIYF. The DNA for the CDR3 is TGTGCCAGCAGCCCCCCCGGTTATGACACCATATATTTT. Full variable domain (missing parts from reference TRBV5-6 and TRBJ1-3): DAGVTQSPTHLIKTRGQQVTLRCSPKSGHDTVSWYQQALGQGPQFIFQYYEEEERQRGNFPDRFSGHQFPNYSSELNVNALLLGDSALYLCASSPPGYDTIYFGEGSWLTVV.

This clonotype was seen repeatedly, ten times or more. The gene calls are TRBV20-1 and TRBJ2-3; D remains ambiguous. The V gene lost 0 bases and the J gene lost 4 bases, with 20 bases spanning the gap. The CDR3 contains 17 residues. The germline V gene has CDR1 DFQATT and CDR2 SNEGSKA (reference sequence). CDR3 bases: TGCAGTGCTAGAGACGCCGACCGGGCCAAGAGGTCAGATACGCAGTATTTT. Translated, it gives CSARDADRAKRSDTQYF.

This clonotype was observed many times. J is TRBJ2-3 and V is TRBV6-5, with D perhaps TRBD1 (6 bases). Germline V gene lookup returns CDR1 MNHEY and CDR2 SVGAGI. The V gene lost 5 bases and the J gene lost 5 bases, with 14 bases spanning the gap. The CDR3 runs to 14 residues. The CDR3 loop is CASSRQGTRDTQYF. As DNA, the CDR3 is TGTGCCAGCAGTAGGCAGGGGACCCGAGATACGCAGTATTTT.

This clonotype was found a few times. The chain uses TRBV18 and TRBJ2-7; 7 bases align to TRBD1. The germline V gene has CDR1 KGHSH and CDR2 LQKENI. CDR3 size: 14 residues. V was pared by 1 base and J by 3 bases, with 3 bases of the junction left unmatched. CDR3 nucleotide sequence: TGTGCCAGCTCACCACTGAACAGGGGCTACGAGCAGTACTTC. This gives the protein CASSPLNRGYEQYF.

This clonotype was recorded at least ten times. V is TRBV5-1 and J is TRBJ1-1, with TRBD1 as a possible D gene (5 bases). The CDR3 is 17 amino acids. In germline, CDR1 is SGHRS, CDR2 YFSETQ. V was clipped by 4 bases and J by 0 bases, with 19 bases between them. The CDR3 sequence: CASSPVGTGLMNTEAFF. The CDR3 bases are TGCGCCAGCAGCCCCGTAGGTACGGGACTCATGAACACTGAAGCTTTCTTT.

This clonotype was counted ten times or more. The V gene is TRBV20-1, the J gene TRBJ2-4; D might be TRBD1 or TRBD2, each matching 6 bases. V was shortened by 7 bases and J by 8 bases, with 15 bases between the two germline ends. CDR1 and CDR2 from the germline V gene are DFQATT and SNEGSKA (reference sequence). CDR3 size: 12 residues. CDR3 coding DNA: TGCAGTGTGGGGGGCGGTCCGGACATTCAGTACTTC. This encodes CSVGGGPDIQYF.

This clonotype was detected ten times or more. This chain connects TRBV4-1 to TRBJ2-1, with D possibly called TRBD1 or TRBD2 (5 bases each). Looked up from germline, CDR1 is MGHRA and CDR2 is YSYEKL. The CDR3 extends over 17 amino acids. Trimming pared 1 base from V and 0 bases from J, leaving 13 bases between. The CDR3 DNA reads as TGCGCCAGCAGCCAAGTTGGGGGTAGCGCCTCCTACAATGAGCAGTTCTTC. Its protein product is CASSQVGGSASYNEQFF.

This chain connects TRBV7-8 to TRBJ1-4, with D uncertain. CDR1 and CDR2 (germline): SGHVS, FQNEAQ. V lost 2 bases to trimming and J lost 2 bases, with 3 bases between them. This CDR3 comprises 13 residues. CDR3 sequence reads: CASSLSTNEKLFF. CDR3 sequence (DNA): TGTGCCAGCAGCTTATCTACTAATGAAAAACTGTTTTTT.

This clonotype was seen a handful of times. The chain employs TRBV2 and TRBJ2-2, with D unresolved. Germline CDR1 SNHLY, CDR2 FYNNEI. The CDR3 sequence is 11 residues long. V was cut by 4 bases and J by 6 bases, with 3 bases left in between. The CDR3 DNA follows: TGTGCCAGCAGTGTCTCCGGGGAGCTGTTTTTT. It codes for CASSVSGELFF.

In this sample, this clonotype turned up a few times. The chain links TRBV18 to TRBJ1-1; D gene ambiguous. This CDR3 has 14 residues. Germline V gene lookup returns CDR1 KGHSH and CDR2 LQKENI. V lost 3 bases, J lost 0 bases, and 8 bases lay in between. In DNA form, the CDR3 reads TGTGCCAGCTCACCGTCAGTGTTGAACACTGAAGCTTTCTTT. Amino acids: CASSPSVLNTEAFF.

Only a few counts were recorded for this clonotype. The chain recombines TRBV11-2 with TRBJ2-3; D not resolved. V lost 3 bases and J lost 10, with 14 bases in between. Germline V gene data show CDR1 as SGHAT and CDR2 as FQNNGV. The CDR3 is 13 amino acids. CDR3 coding DNA: TGTGCCAGCAGCTTGGGATTGGATGATTCGCAGTATTTT. Amino acid sequence: CASSLGLDDSQYF.

There are many counts of this clonotype. The chain links TRBV15 to TRBJ1-1; D not certain. Trimming took 1 base from V and 8 from J, leaving 14 bases between them. Germline lookup yields CDR1 LNHNV and CDR2 YYDKDF (reference sequence). The CDR3 runs to 14 residues. This CDR3 reads CATSRVIKADEAFF. The CDR3 nucleotides are TGTGCCACCAGCAGAGTCATCAAAGCGGACGAAGCTTTCTTT.

This clonotype was detected many times. V is TRBV10-3 and J is TRBJ2-1, with 11 nucleotides matching TRBD2. CDR3 length: 15 amino acids. The V gene end was trimmed by 6 bases and the J gene end by 7 bases; junction bases not matched to a gene: 8. Per germline, CDR1 ENHRY and CDR2 SYGVKD. For the CDR3, the DNA is TGTGCCATCAGAGGAAGACTAGCGGGGCTTAATGAGCAGTTCTTC. As protein: CAIRGRLAGLNEQFF.

This clonotype was recorded many times. The CDR3 DNA follows: TGTGCCAGCAGTGATGCTAGCGGCCAAGAGACCCAGTACTTC. This codes for CASSDASGQETQYF. The chain has TRBV2 and TRBJ2-5; 7 bases agree with TRBD2. Germline values: CDR1 SNHLY, CDR2 FYNNEI. J lost 1 base, V lost 3 bases, and 2 bases had no gene match. The length of the CDR3 is 14 residues.

CDR3 bases: TGTGCCAGTAAGGGGGCAGGGGCTGAAGCTTTCTTT. Its translation: CASKGAGAEAFF. This chain uses TRBV19 with TRBJ1-1; TRBD1 matches at 7 bases. The CDR3 is made up of 12 amino acids. Germline CDR1 LNHDA, CDR2 SQIVND (reference sequence). With V trimmed by 7 bases and J by 6 bases, 5 bases remained unmatched.

This clonotype was picked up a small number of times. The J gene is TRBJ2-7, the V gene TRBV2, with TRBD1 matching 9 bases. The V gene's germline CDR1 is SNHLY and CDR2 FYNNEI. The CDR3 totals 15 residues. V was clipped by 7 bases and J by 7 bases; unmatched bases: 14. The CDR3 spells CASKGYNTGGREQYF. The CDR3 nucleotides read TGTGCCAGCAAGGGGTACAATACAGGGGGCAGGGAGCAGTACTTC.

This clonotype occurred many times. V gene TRBV20-1 combines with J gene TRBJ1-1, with unresolved D. V lost 3 bases and J lost 1, with 3 bases in between. This CDR3 region has 11 residues. From germline, CDR1 is DFQATT and CDR2 SNEGSKA (reference sequence). Written as DNA, the CDR3 is TGCAGTGCTAGCCAGAACACTGAAGCTTTCTTT. Its protein is CSASQNTEAFF.

This clonotype showed up many times. V is TRBV20-1 and J is TRBJ2-2; D could derive from TRBD1 or TRBD2 (6 bases each). The CDR3 runs 15 residues. CDR1 and CDR2 (germline): DFQATT, SNEGSKA (reference sequence). With 4 bases removed from V and 0 bases from J, the gap between germline ends came to 12 bases. The CDR3 region is CSANRGASNTGELFF. CDR3 coding DNA: TGCAGTGCTAATAGGGGGGCTTCGAACACCGGGGAGCTGTTTTTT.

This clonotype was counted ten times or more. The gene calls are TRBV14 and TRBJ2-5; the D is unclear. From germline, CDR1 is SGHDN and CDR2 FVKESK. V lost 1 base to trimming and J lost 6 bases, with 6 bases between them. The CDR3 is 12 amino acids. CDR3 sequence reads: CASSQGFQTQYF. The DNA for the CDR3 is TGTGCCAGCAGCCAAGGTTTCCAGACCCAGTACTTC.

There are many counts of this clonotype. CDR3: CASSFPFGGTEAFF. The CDR3, as DNA: TGTGCCAGCAGCTTCCCTTTTGGGGGGACTGAAGCTTTCTTT. The chain carries TRBV12-3 or TRBV12-4 and TRBJ1-1, with D perhaps matching TRBD1 (5 bases). The CDR3 has 14 residues. V was clipped by 6 bases and J by 5 bases, with 16 bases between them.

This clonotype was recorded many times. The chain couples TRBV5-1 to TRBJ1-1; D is ambiguous. The germline V and J ends were trimmed by 0 bases and 0 bases, with 15 bases remaining between them. Germline loops: CDR1 SGHRS, CDR2 YFSETQ. The CDR3 has 17 amino acids. CDR3 DNA sequence: TGCGCCAGCAGCTTGGTATTGGGAGGAGAGATGAACACTGAAGCTTTCTTT. Amino acids: CASSLVLGGEMNTEAFF.

The chain recombines TRBV6-6 with TRBJ2-1, with 10 bases that match TRBD2. Trimming at V came to 10 bases and at J to 0 bases, leaving 12 bases not matched to a gene. In germline, CDR1 is MNHNY, CDR2 SVGAGI (reference sequence). This CDR3 has 17 amino acids. The CDR3 loop is CATLGAGGKSSYNEQFF. The CDR3 nucleotides read TGTGCCACTCTAGGAGCGGGGGGGAAGAGCTCCTACAATGAGCAGTTCTTC.

The V gene is TRBV10-1, the J gene TRBJ2-2; D call uncertain. The CDR3 is 13 residues long. The V and J ends lost 6 bases and 4 bases respectively, with 9 bases between them. CDR1 and CDR2 (germline): WNHNN, SYGVQD (reference sequence). The CDR3 loop is CASRQEFTGELFF. In DNA, the CDR3 is TGCGCCAGCAGGCAGGAATTCACCGGGGAGCTGTTTTTT.

This clonotype was counted between two and nine times. This rearrangement joins TRBV5-1 to TRBJ1-6, with 10 bases matching TRBD1. The germline V gene encodes CDR1 SGHRS and CDR2 YFSETQ. Trimming took 0 bases from V and 8 from J; bases not matched to a gene: 5. The CDR3 runs to 16 residues. CDR3 in DNA: TGCGCCAGCAGCTTGGCCAGAGGACAGGGGGATTCACCCCTCCACTTT. Its translation is CASSLARGQGDSPLHF.

This clonotype was found many times. This rearrangement joins TRBV12-3 or TRBV12-4 to TRBJ1-4; TRBD1 is a possible D gene (6 bases). The CDR3 runs to 15 residues. V lost 1 base and J 8 bases, leaving 14 bases between the germline ends. CDR3 nucleotide sequence: TGTGCCAGCAGTTTAGATCGGGGGCCGGGGGAAAAACTGTTTTTT. Translating gives CASSLDRGPGEKLFF.

This clonotype was seen at least ten times. The chain employs TRBV9 and TRBJ2-1; D is unclear. CDR1 is SGDLS and CDR2 is YYNGEE in the germline V gene. There are 13 residues in the CDR3. V gave up 0 bases and J gave up 0 bases, with 1 base separating them. The CDR3 spells CASSVASYNEQFF. CDR3 nucleotide sequence: TGTGCCAGCAGCGTAGCCTCCTACAATGAGCAGTTCTTC.